This is a list of T cell receptor beta chains from one sample in a study of blood T cell repertoires in COVID-19. Produced via immunoSEQ multiplex PCR; TCRdb's table is partial and in-frame only. The sample carries about 110,000 clones, just over 85% recorded once. Material: peripheral blood. The origin of the receptors is a human donor in a cohort sampled during active COVID-19. Both conserved end residues are part of each CDR3. The D gene is left open where the match is weak. Some rows have no size entry. The others give once, few or many, or a class for an expanded clone.

j_call d_call clone_size v_call cdr3_aa cdr3_nt
TRBJ1-1 TRBD1 - TRBV6-1 CASSEGTVRGTEAFF TGTGCCAGCAGTGAGGGGACAGTCAGGGGCACTGAAGCTTTCTTT
TRBJ2-5 TRBD2 - TRBV4-2 CASSQNSGGAGETQYF TGTGCCAGCAGCCAAAATAGCGGGGGGGCGGGAGAGACCCAGTACTTC
TRBJ1-2 - - TRBV30 CAWSVTQGKGYTF TGTGCCTGGAGTGTAACACAGGGCAAAGGCTACACCTTC
TRBJ2-1 TRBD1 - TRBV5-1 CASSPGQEGVDEQFF TGCGCCAGCAGCCCGGGACAGGAGGGCGTCGATGAGCAGTTCTTC
TRBJ1-4 - - TRBV7-6 CASSLHTGQPNEKLFF TGTGCCAGCAGCCTACACACAGGACAGCCGAATGAAAAACTGTTTTTT
TRBJ1-2 TRBD1 - TRBV4-1 CASSQVGGGAVVGDYGYTF TGCGCCAGCAGCCAAGTAGGAGGGGGCGCAGTAGTCGGGGACTATGGCTACACCTTC
TRBJ2-5 - once TRBV6-6 CASSPRQETQYF TGTGCCAGCAGCCCAAGACAGGAGACCCAGTACTTC
TRBJ1-2 TRBD1 - TRBV5-8 CANSGTGNGYTF TGTGCCAACTCCGGGACAGGGAATGGCTACACCTTC
TRBJ2-1 - - TRBV19 CASSIVVTRGEQFF TGTGCCAGTAGTATAGTAGTAACCAGGGGTGAGCAGTTCTTC
TRBJ2-2 TRBD2 few TRBV7-9 CASSTGLAVNTGELFF TGTGCCAGCAGCACGGGACTAGCGGTGAACACCGGGGAGCTGTTTTTT
TRBJ1-2 - once TRBV15 CATRSLGTENYGYTF TGTGCCACCAGATCGTTAGGGACTGAGAACTATGGCTACACCTTC
TRBJ1-5 - - TRBV7-2 CASSLQGREQPQHF TGTGCCAGCAGTTTACAGGGAAGGGAACAGCCCCAGCATTTT
TRBJ1-2 - many TRBV5-4 CASSIDSFGYGYTF TGTGCCAGCAGCATAGACTCCTTTGGTTATGGCTACACCTTC
TRBJ2-1 TRBD2 - TRBV3-1/TRBV3-2 CASSRASGGADEQFF TGTGCCAGCAGCCGAGCTAGCGGGGGGGCGGATGAGCAGTTCTTC
TRBJ2-7 - - TRBV20-1 CSASEGDGQYF TGCAGTGCTAGCGAGGGGGACGGGCAGTACTTC
TRBJ1-4 - - TRBV2 CASSGQYATNEKLFF TGTGCCAGCAGTGGACAGTATGCAACTAATGAAAAACTGTTTTTT